One sample yielded the 10 T cell receptor beta chains listed below, sequenced in a study of blood T cell repertoires in COVID-19. The protocol was immunoSEQ multiplex PCR, while the TCRdb copy is restricted to in-frame clones and leaves out a portion. The sample yields fewer than 350,000 clones, 85% seen once. Sequences were obtained from peripheral blood. The receptors were sampled from a woman in her forties or fifties with active or convalescent COVID-19.

This chain joins TRBV7-2 and TRBJ2-3, with 9 nucleotides matching TRBD2. CDR3 length equals 16 residues. The germline gives CDR1 SGHTA, CDR2 FQGNSA. V lost 0 bases to trimming and J lost 5 bases; unmatched junction nucleotides: 6. DNA for the CDR3: TGTGCCAGCAGCTTAGCGTTAGCGGGAGCAAAAGATACGCAGTATTTT. Translating gives CASSLALAGAKDTQYF.

In DNA form, the CDR3 reads TGTGCCAGCAGCGCGGGACAGGCGGGTGGCTACACCTTC. Its protein is CASSAGQAGGYTF. The chain is built from TRBV9 and TRBJ1-2; the match to TRBD1 covers 8 bases. The CDR3 runs 13 residues. Germline V gene data show CDR1 as SGDLS and CDR2 as YYNGEE. V lost 3 bases to trimming and J lost 7 bases; unmatched junction nucleotides: 5.

There are a few counts of this clone. The V and J genes are TRBV6-1 and TRBJ2-7, with D perhaps matching TRBD2 (6 bases). Germline lookup yields CDR1 MNHNS and CDR2 SASEGT. V gave up 1 base and J gave up 4 bases, with 14 bases separating them. CDR3 length equals 15 residues. DNA of the CDR3: TGTGCCAGCAGTGAAGGCCCTGGGGGGAGTTACGAGCAGTACTTC. Its translation is CASSEGPGGSYEQYF.

This chain joins TRBV5-1 and TRBJ2-5; weak D call: TRBD2 (6 bases). This CDR3 has 15 amino acids. V lost 0 bases and J 0 bases, leaving 9 bases between the germline ends. Germline assignment: CDR1 SGHRS and CDR2 YFSETQ. The CDR3 DNA reads as TGCGCCAGCAGCTTGGTAGGAGGGTACCAAGAGACCCAGTACTTC. This translates into CASSLVGGYQETQYF.

The chain combines TRBV6-1 with TRBJ1-1; D uncertain. Trimming removed 1 base at V and 7 bases at J, with 10 bases between. The germline CDR1 and CDR2 sequences are MNHNS and SASEGT. This CDR3 contains 13 residues. Here the CDR3 reads CASSEERGYEAFF. Written as DNA, the CDR3 is TGTGCCAGCAGTGAAGAGCGGGGTTATGAAGCTTTCTTT.

This chain uses TRBV4-2 with TRBJ2-5; the D gene is possibly TRBD1 (5 bases). The CDR3 contains 14 residues. Germline V gene data show CDR1 as LGHNA and CDR2 as YNFKEQ. Between the trimmed V and J ends, which lost 0 bases and 4 bases, there was a span of 9 bases. The CDR3 bases are TGTGCCAGCAGCCAAGACAGGGTGACAGAGACCCAGTACTTC. Translating it yields CASSQDRVTETQYF.

The chain couples TRBV9 to TRBJ2-2; 12 bases agree with TRBD2. There are 16 residues in the CDR3. Germline V gene lookup returns CDR1 SGDLS and CDR2 YYNGEE. After removal of 1 base from V and 6 bases from J, the junction contained 4 bases not matched to a gene. CDR3 DNA sequence: TGTGCCAGCAGCGTACTAGCGGGAGGGCCTCCCGGGGAGCTGTTTTTT. Protein sequence: CASSVLAGGPPGELFF.

V usage is TRBV29-1 and J usage is TRBJ2-1; possibly TRBD2 for D (6 bases). The CDR3 contains 12 residues. V was clipped by 4 bases and J by 6 bases, with 10 bases between them. The germline V gene has CDR1 SQVTM and CDR2 ANQGSEA. The chain's CDR3 is CSVVAGSNEQFF. The CDR3 nucleotides read TGCAGCGTTGTGGCGGGGTCCAATGAGCAGTTCTTC.

The V gene is TRBV28, the J gene TRBJ1-5; 7 nucleotides match TRBD1. Germline V gene lookup returns CDR1 MDHEN and CDR2 SYDVKM. The junction had 6 bases not matched to a gene; V was cut back by 8 bases and J by 5 bases. CDR3 size: 13 residues. The CDR3 DNA sequence: TGTGCCAGCGAAGGGGACAGAGATCAGCCCCAGCATTTT. Translated, it gives CASEGDRDQPQHF.

The chain links TRBV4-1 to TRBJ1-4; D perhaps matches TRBD1 (5 bases). Germline V gene lookup returns CDR1 MGHRA and CDR2 YSYEKL. Trimming cost V 4 bases and J 8 bases, with 17 bases left between them. The CDR3 sequence is 15 residues long. The CDR3 region has the DNA TGCGCCAGCAGCCGAGAAGGGGCCATAGGGGAAAAACTGTTTTTT. Protein: CASSREGAIGEKLFF.